A single sample is the source of the 11 T cell receptor beta chains below, sequenced in a study of blood T cell repertoires in COVID-19 (dated by TCRdb to about 2020). Receptors were amplified or captured by the immunoSEQ multiplex PCR assay. This is the immuneACCESS table as TCRdb keeps it, with only in-frame sequences that have V and J called. A part of the clones is gone; compared with another copy, unresolved V genes explain less than half, and the rest is unexplained. Within this sample are some 150,000 clones, with approximately 80% of them counted one time only. Around 1.6% of the sample is taken by the ten largest. The material sequenced was peripheral blood. The source of these receptors is a human donor in a cohort sampled during active COVID-19.

The V gene is TRBV5-1, the J gene TRBJ1-1, with D perhaps TRBD1 (6 bases). CDR1 and CDR2 (germline): SGHRS, YFSETQ. V lost 6 bases to trimming and J lost 5 bases, with 17 bases between them. The CDR3 is made up of 14 amino acids. CDR3 amino acids: CASTPSGVGTEAFF. CDR3 DNA sequence: TGCGCCAGCACCCCTTCAGGGGTTGGGACTGAAGCTTTCTTT.

The chain is built from TRBV2 and TRBJ2-5; 8 bases map to TRBD2. The J segment lost 5 bases and the V segment lost 7 bases, leaving 9 bases of the junction unmatched. The CDR3 is 14 amino acids. Germline V gene lookup returns CDR1 SNHLY and CDR2 FYNNEI. The CDR3 region is CASNVLAVQETQYF. CDR3 coding DNA: TGTGCCAGCAACGTACTAGCGGTGCAGGAGACCCAGTACTTC.

The CDR3 coding sequence is TGTGCCAGCAGCGTACAAGAGACCCAGTACTTC. Its translation: CASSVQETQYF. The rearrangement joins TRBV5-8 to TRBJ2-5, with no clear D. Germline CDR1 and CDR2: SGHTS and YDEGEE. The CDR3 is made up of 11 amino acids. Trimming took off 4 bases at V and 2 bases at J, with 3 bases between the two ends.

This clone was seen only once. This chain joins TRBV6-1 and TRBJ2-2; 8 bases are shared with TRBD2. The V and J ends lost 3 bases and 6 bases, in that order; junction bases with no gene match: 9. CDR1 is MNHNS, CDR2 SASEGT, per germline. This CDR3 has 16 residues. The CDR3 loop reads CASSDGQAGVPGELFF. CDR3 nucleotides: TGTGCCAGCAGTGATGGTCAAGCGGGAGTGCCCGGGGAGCTGTTTTTT.

The chain links TRBV4-2 to TRBJ2-1; D perhaps matches TRBD1 (6 bases). The CDR3 is 16 amino acids. V lost 4 bases, J lost 7 bases, and 20 bases lay in between. Looked up from germline, CDR1 is LGHNA and CDR2 is YNFKEQ. As DNA, the CDR3 is TGTGCCAGCAGCCCCCTCCCGGGACAACGAGTGAATGAGCAGTTCTTC. Its translation: CASSPLPGQRVNEQFF.

The table lists this clone with a count of one. The rearrangement joins TRBV4-3 to TRBJ1-2; 8 bases map to TRBD1. V shed 4 bases, J shed 3 bases, and the junction held 1 base outside the gene matches. Germline assignment: CDR1 LGHNA and CDR2 YSLEER. CDR3 size: 13 residues. Written as DNA, the CDR3 is TGCGCCAGCAGCCCGGGACAGGACTATGGCTACACCTTC. The encoded protein is CASSPGQDYGYTF.

The J gene is TRBJ1-2, the V gene TRBV30; D might be TRBD1 (6 bases). V was clipped by 0 bases and J by 8 bases, with 13 bases between them. This CDR3 contains 13 residues. Germline values: CDR1 GTSNPN, CDR2 SVGIG (reference sequence). The CDR3 reads CAWSVPGGQGYTF. The CDR3 bases are TGTGCCTGGAGTGTACCGGGGGGCCAGGGCTACACCTTC. Complete variable domain (other parts from reference TRBV30 and TRBJ1-2): SQTIHQWPATLVQPVGSPLSLECTVEGTSNPNLYWYRQAAGRGLQLLFYSVGIGQISSEVPQNLSASRPQDRQFILSSKKLLLSDSGFYLCAWSVPGGQGYTFGSGTRLTVV.

On this clone itself: The junction differs from germline at one of its ends, possibly a read error. The chain recombines TRBV5-1 with TRBJ2-5, with TRBD1 matching 7 bases. Germline V lookup: CDR1 SGHRS, CDR2 YFSETQ. This CDR3 spans 14 amino acids. DNA for the CDR3: TGCACCAGCAGCATACGGGACAGTCAAGAGACCCAGTACTTC. It yields the protein CTSSIRDSQETQYF.

This chain joins TRBV7-6 and TRBJ2-1, with a weak D call TRBD2 (6 bases). CDR1 and CDR2 from the germline V gene are SGHVS and FNYEAQ. The V and J ends lost 0 bases and 1 base respectively, with 10 bases between them. The CDR3 runs to 16 residues. CDR3 bases: TGTGCCAGCAGCTTAGCGTGGCTAGCGTCCTACAATGAGCAGTTCTTC. It yields the protein CASSLAWLASYNEQFF.

This chain links TRBV9 with TRBJ2-5; 11 nucleotides agree with TRBD1. Trimming removed 3 bases from V and 0 bases from J; junction bases left unmatched: 10. The CDR3 runs to 18 residues. Germline loops: CDR1 SGDLS, CDR2 YYNGEE. For the CDR3, the DNA is TGTGCCAGCAGCGGAGGCCTCGGGACAGGGGGATACCAAGAGACCCAGTACTTC. Translation: CASSGGLGTGGYQETQYF.

This sequence joins TRBV27 and TRBJ1-1; D is perhaps TRBD1 (5 bases). The V end lost 10 bases, the J end lost 6 bases, and 21 bases lay between the germline ends. Germline V gives CDR1 MNHEY, CDR2 SMNVEV (reference sequence). The CDR3 contains 14 residues. DNA of the CDR3: TGTGCCACCTCCCGGGGACCTTGGGGGGCTGAAGCTTTCTTT. Protein sequence: CATSRGPWGAEAFF.